This T cell receptor (beta chain) was observed in a study of cytomegalovirus exposure and HLA in healthy donors. Across the whole study: Early on, a data release was issued that held 80 million or so unique TCRs from HLA-typed donors. Findings of the study overall: Reported performance of the classifier showed diagnosis of cytomegalovirus status with high specificity and sensitivity. Later on, an analysis showed TCR association rates differing by HLA locus, with DRB1 the most and HLA-C the fewest.

Trimming cost V 5 bases and J 2 bases, with 16 bases left between them. The CDR3 extends over 16 amino acids. Germline V gene sequence: CDR1 SGHVS, CDR2 FQNEAQ. This clone has just a few counts. Its antigen remains unidentified. 13 Jbeta primers and 60 Vbeta primers were used for the PCR. Assay used: immunoSEQ multiplex PCR; TCRdb lists only in-frame clones, some missing. The sample lists fewer than 200,000 clones, 70% to 90% occurring once. The receptor was derived from a woman in her twenties or thirties in good health and CMV-seronegative. Sequenced material: PBMCs. The V and J genes are TRBV7-8 and TRBJ1-3; D is possibly TRBD1 (5 bases). DNA of the CDR3: TGTGCCAGCAGCGCCCCTGGGGACTACCCTGGAAACACCATATATTTT. This sequence encodes CASSAPGDYPGNTIYF. Variable domain in full (rest from reference TRBV7-8 and TRBJ1-3): GAGVSQSPRYKVAKRGQDVALRCDPISGHVSLFWYQQALGQGPEFLTYFQNEAQLDKSGLPSDRFFAERPEGSVSTLKIQRTQQEDSAVYLCASSAPGDYPGNTIYFGEGSWLTVV.